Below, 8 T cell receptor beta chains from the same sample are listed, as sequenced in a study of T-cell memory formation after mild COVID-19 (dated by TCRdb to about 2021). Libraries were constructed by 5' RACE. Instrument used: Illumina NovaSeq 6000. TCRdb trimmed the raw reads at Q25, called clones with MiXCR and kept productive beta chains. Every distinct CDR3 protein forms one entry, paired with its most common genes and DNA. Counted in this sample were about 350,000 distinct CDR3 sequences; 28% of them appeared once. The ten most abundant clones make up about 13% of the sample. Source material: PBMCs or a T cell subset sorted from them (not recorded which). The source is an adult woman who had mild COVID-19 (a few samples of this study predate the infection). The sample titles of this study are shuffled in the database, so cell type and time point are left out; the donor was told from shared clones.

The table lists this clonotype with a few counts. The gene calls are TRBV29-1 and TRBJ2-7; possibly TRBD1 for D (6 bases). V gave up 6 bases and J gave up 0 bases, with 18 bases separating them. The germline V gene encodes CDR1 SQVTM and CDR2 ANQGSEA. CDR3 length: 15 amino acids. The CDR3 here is CSVIWTARSSYEQYF. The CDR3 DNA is TGCAGCGTCATATGGACAGCCAGGAGCTCCTACGAGCAGTACTTC.

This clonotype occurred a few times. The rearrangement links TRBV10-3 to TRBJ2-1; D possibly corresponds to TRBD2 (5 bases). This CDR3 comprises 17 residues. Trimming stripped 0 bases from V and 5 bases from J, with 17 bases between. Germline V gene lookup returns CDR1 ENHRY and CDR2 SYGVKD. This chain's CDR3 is CAISESFEGMKNNEQFF. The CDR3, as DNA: TGTGCCATCAGTGAGTCTTTTGAGGGAATGAAGAACAATGAGCAGTTCTTC.

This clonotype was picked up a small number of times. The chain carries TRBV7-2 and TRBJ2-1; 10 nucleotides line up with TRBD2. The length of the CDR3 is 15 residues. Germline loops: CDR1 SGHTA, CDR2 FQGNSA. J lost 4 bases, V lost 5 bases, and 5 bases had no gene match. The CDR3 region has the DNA TGTGCCAGCAGCACGAGCGGGGGGGCTTACAATGAGCAGTTCTTC. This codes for CASSTSGGAYNEQFF.

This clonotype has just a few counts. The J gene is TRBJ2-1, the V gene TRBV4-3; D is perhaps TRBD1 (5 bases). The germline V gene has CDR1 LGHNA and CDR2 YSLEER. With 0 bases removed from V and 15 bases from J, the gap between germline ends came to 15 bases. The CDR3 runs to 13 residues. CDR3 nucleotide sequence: TGCGCCAGCAGCCAAGATCGTCAGGGTCGGAGGTTCTTC. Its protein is CASSQDRQGRRFF.

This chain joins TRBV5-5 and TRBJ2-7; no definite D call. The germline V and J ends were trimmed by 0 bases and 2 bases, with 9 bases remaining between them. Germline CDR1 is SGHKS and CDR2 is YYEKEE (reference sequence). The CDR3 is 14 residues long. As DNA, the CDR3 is TGTGCCAGCAGCTTGGTGGGCGGCACCTACGAGCAGTACTTC. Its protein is CASSLVGGTYEQYF.

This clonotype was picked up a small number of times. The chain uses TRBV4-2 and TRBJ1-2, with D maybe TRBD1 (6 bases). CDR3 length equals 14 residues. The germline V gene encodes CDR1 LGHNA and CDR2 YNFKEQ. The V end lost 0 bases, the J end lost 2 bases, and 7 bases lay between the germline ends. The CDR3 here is CASSQEGGNYGYTF. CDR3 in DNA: TGTGCCAGCAGCCAAGAAGGGGGGAACTATGGCTACACCTTC.

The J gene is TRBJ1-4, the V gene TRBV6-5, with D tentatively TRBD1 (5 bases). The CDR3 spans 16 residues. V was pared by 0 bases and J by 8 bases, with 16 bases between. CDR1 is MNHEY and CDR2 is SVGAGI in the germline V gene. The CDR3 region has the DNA TGTGCCAGCAGTTACTCATCGGCCAGGGCACGGGAAAAACTGTTTTTT. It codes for CASSYSSARAREKLFF.

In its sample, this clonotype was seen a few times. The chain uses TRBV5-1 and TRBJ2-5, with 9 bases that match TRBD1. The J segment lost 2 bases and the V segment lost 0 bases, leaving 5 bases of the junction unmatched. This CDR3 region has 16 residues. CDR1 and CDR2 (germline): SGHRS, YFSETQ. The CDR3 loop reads CASSLGTGVLQETQYF. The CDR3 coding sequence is TGCGCCAGCAGCTTGGGGACAGGGGTACTTCAAGAGACCCAGTACTTC.